This TCR beta chain was sequenced in a study of blood T cell repertoires in COVID-19. About the research overall: The cDNA or gDNA used as material had been derived from T cells, B-cell-depleted T cells, or PBMCs.

As processed by the authors: Reference gene primers were amplified, and this amplification served to estimate nucleated cell counts. Profiled with immunoSEQ multiplex PCR; TCRdb holds only in-frame clones, not every one. The DNA was the basis for D and trimming; V, J and clone size are from that table. The sample carries 250,000 to 300,000 clones, 70% to 90% recorded once. V lost 6 bases and J 9 bases, leaving 24 bases between the germline ends. The germline CDR1 and CDR2 sequences are SGHKS and YYEKEE (reference sequence). The CDR3 loop spans 15 amino acids. This clone was found once. The chain employs TRBV5-5 and TRBJ2-5; D may be TRBD2 (7 bases). The TCR originated in a man between 25 and 39 years old with active or convalescent COVID-19. Sample: peripheral blood. The CDR3 region is CASTPTAGASLAQYF. DNA for the CDR3: TGTGCCAGCACCCCGACTGCGGGGGCTAGTTTGGCCCAGTACTTC.